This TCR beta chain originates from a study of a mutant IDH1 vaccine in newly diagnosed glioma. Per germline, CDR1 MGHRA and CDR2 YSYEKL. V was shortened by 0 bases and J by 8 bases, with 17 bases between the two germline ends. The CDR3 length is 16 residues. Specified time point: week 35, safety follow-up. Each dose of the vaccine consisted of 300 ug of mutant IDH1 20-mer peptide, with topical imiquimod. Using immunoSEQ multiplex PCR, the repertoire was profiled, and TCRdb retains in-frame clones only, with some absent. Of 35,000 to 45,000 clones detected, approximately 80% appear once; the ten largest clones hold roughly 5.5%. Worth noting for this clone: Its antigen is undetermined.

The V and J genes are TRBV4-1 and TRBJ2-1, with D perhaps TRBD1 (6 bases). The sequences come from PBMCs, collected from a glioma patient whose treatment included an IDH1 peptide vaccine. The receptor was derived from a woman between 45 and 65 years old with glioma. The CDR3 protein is CASSQDRYPPGDEQFF. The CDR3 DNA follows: TGCGCCAGCAGCCAAGATCGGTACCCTCCAGGGGATGAGCAGTTCTTC.